The clone carrying this T cell receptor beta chain was detected a few times. Its antigen is not known. The record originates from a study of vaccination and CD4 T cells after COVID-19. Across the study: Stimulation of the cells used overlapping spike peptide pools from SARS-CoV-2 and from the common cold coronaviruses HCoV-NL63, HCoV-OC43 and HCoV-229E. Researchers treated control cultures with a CEFX pool, an HIV-1 Nef pool, or no peptide.

The treatment: approximately 11-day PBMC culture with coronavirus spike peptide pools or control peptides (ViraFEST assay). An Oncomine TCR Beta short-read assay was used to sequence the DNA from cultured CD4+ T cells. TCRdb passed the PCR reads through MiXCR, listing each CDR3 protein once. The sample carries about 11,000 distinct CDR3 sequences, roughly 24% recorded once. This CDR3 contains 14 residues. In germline, CDR1 is WNHNN, CDR2 SYGVQD (reference sequence). Trimming cost V 2 bases and J 2 bases, with 7 bases left between them. The input for sequencing was CD4+ T cells from blood, cultured in vitro, taken after SARS-CoV-2 vaccination. This chain links TRBV10-1 with TRBJ1-5; D remains ambiguous. The receptor's source is a human donor who had recovered from COVID-19. The CDR3 here is CASSENVGNQPQHF. CDR3 nucleotides: TGCGCCAGCAGTGAGAACGTGGGCAATCAGCCCCAGCATTTT.